This T cell receptor beta chain is from a study of T cell responses to AZD1222 COVID-19 vaccine. Germline V lookup: CDR1 SGHRS, CDR2 YFSETQ. The length of the CDR3 is 14 residues. V was clipped by 3 bases and J by 1 base, with 10 bases between them. The assay was immunoSEQ multiplex PCR, and TCRdb's table has in-frame clones only and misses some. The sample shows under 150,000 clones, around 80% of them seen only once. The rearrangement links TRBV5-1 to TRBJ1-1, with D hard to call. The source of this sequence is an adult who received the AZD1222 COVID-19 vaccine. This material consisted of peripheral blood, taken 28 days after the second AZD1222 dose. CDR3 in DNA: TGCGCCAGCAGCTGGTTCCGGGGGAACACTGAAGCTTTCTTT. Translation: CASSWFRGNTEAFF. Full variable domain (remainder filled in from reference TRBV5-1 and TRBJ1-1): KAGVTQTPRYLIKTRGQQVTLSCSPISGHRSVSWYQQTPGQGLQFLFEYFSETQRNKGNFPGRFSGRQFSNSRSEMNVSTLELGDSALYLCASSWFRGNTEAFFGQGTRLTVV.